This entry features one TCR beta chain sequence. Its antigen is undetermined. The assay was immunoSEQ multiplex PCR, and TCRdb's table has in-frame clones only and misses some. This table has 15,000 to 20,000 clones, about 86% appearing once. This entry comes from a study of OX40 agonist ivuxolimab in advanced cancers. Study findings and constraints: On average, CD8+ T cells showed a greater number of expanded clones than CD4+.

V lost 5 bases and J 3 bases, leaving 14 bases between the germline ends. Germline values: CDR1 SGHDN, CDR2 FVKESK. CDR3 length equals 14 residues. This receptor was taken from an adult with an advanced solid tumor such as melanoma, head and neck, liver or kidney cancer. The chain carries TRBV14 and TRBJ2-7; possible D gene TRBD1, 5 bases. Source: CD4+ or CD8+ T cells sorted from blood, taken in a trial of the OX40 agonist ivuxolimab. This CDR3 reads CASSGAYRVYEQYF. CDR3 DNA sequence: TGTGCCAGCAGCGGGGCCTACCGGGTCTACGAGCAGTACTTC.